This TCR beta chain was profiled in a study of T cell changes during pregnancy in multiple sclerosis. Profiling relied on immunoSEQ multiplex PCR, and the TCRdb table lists in-frame clones only, not all of them. This table holds 15,000 or so clones, roughly 80% found once. Trimming removed 0 bases from V and 6 bases from J; junction bases left unmatched: 9. The CDR3 contains 16 residues. In germline, CDR1 is SGDLS, CDR2 YYNGEE. This receptor was identified in a female donor in good health, enrolled as a control in a pregnancy study. Sequencing used CD8+ T cells from peripheral blood mononuclear cells, obtained in the third trimester of pregnancy. This chain joins TRBV9 and TRBJ1-5, with 7 bases lining up with TRBD1. CDR3 amino acids: CASSVGEGGEVQPQHF. The CDR3, as DNA: TGTGCCAGCAGCGTAGGGGAAGGGGGCGAGGTTCAGCCCCAGCATTTT.